This T cell receptor (beta chain) emerged from a study of CD8 T cells in ankylosing spondylitis. Regarding this clonotype: Its antigen is as yet unknown.

One entry per CDR3 protein, called by TCRdb with MiXCR from the 5' RACE reads. The sample has approximately 400,000 distinct CDR3 sequences; under 20% are singletons. This CDR3 is 17 amino acids long. Per the germline V gene, CDR1 is LNHNV and CDR2 is YYDKDF (reference sequence). V lost 2 bases and J lost 5, with 19 bases in between. Study outcomes and limitations: Within ankylosing spondylitis blood, a TCR beta motif made up of under 10 highly homologous variants appeared to be characteristic.

Sequenced sample: blood, either unsorted or a sorted T cell fraction (not recorded which). The clonotype comes from a male donor with ankylosing spondylitis. The rearrangement links TRBV15 to TRBJ2-1; the D gene is possibly TRBD1 (5 bases). The CDR3 spells CATSRRLRVRIDNEQFF. In nucleotides, the CDR3 is TGTGCCACCAGCAGACGTCTCAGGGTTCGGATCGACAATGAGCAGTTCTTC.